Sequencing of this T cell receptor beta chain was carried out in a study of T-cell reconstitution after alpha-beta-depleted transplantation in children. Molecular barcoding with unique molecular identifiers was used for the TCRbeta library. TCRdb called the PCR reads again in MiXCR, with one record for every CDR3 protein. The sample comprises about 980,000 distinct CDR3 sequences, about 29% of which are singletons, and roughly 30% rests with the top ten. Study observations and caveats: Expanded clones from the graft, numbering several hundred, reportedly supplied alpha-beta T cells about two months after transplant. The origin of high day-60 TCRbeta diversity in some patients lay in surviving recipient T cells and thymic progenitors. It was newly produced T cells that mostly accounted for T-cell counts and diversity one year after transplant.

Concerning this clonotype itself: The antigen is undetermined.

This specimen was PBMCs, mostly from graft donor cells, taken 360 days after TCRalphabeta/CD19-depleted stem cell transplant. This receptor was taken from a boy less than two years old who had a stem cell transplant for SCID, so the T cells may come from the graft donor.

CDR3: CASSLLRAQETQYF. The CDR3 DNA follows: TGTGCCAGCAGCTTACTTCGGGCACAAGAGACCCAGTACTTC. This chain links TRBV7-9 with TRBJ2-5; D not certain. The CDR3 runs 14 residues. With 2 bases removed from V and 2 bases from J, the gap between germline ends came to 9 bases. Germline V lookup: CDR1 SEHNR, CDR2 FQNEAQ (reference sequence).